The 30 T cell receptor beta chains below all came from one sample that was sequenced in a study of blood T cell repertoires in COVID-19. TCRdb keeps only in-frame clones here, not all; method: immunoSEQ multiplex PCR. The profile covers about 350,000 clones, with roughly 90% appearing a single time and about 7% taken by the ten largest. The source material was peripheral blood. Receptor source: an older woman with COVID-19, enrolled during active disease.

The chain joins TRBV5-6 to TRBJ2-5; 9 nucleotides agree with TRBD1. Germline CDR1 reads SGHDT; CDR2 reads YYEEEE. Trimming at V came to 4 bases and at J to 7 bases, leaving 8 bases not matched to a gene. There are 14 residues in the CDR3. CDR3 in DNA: TGTGCCAGCAGCGCGAACAGGGGGCGCGGGACCCAGTACTTC. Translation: CASSANRGRGTQYF.

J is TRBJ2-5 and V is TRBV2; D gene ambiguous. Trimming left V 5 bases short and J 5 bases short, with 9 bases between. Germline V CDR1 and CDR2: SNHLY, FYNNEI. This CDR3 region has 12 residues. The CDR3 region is CASSKRSETQYF. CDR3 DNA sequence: TGTGCCAGCAGTAAGCGCTCGGAGACCCAGTACTTC.

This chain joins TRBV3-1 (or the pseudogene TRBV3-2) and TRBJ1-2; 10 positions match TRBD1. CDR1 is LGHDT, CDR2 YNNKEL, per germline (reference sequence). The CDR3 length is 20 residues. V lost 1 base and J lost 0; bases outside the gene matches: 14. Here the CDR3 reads CASSQGLLRDRGVPNYGYTF. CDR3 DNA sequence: TGTGCCAGCAGCCAAGGTTTGCTCCGGGACAGGGGAGTACCTAACTATGGCTACACCTTC.

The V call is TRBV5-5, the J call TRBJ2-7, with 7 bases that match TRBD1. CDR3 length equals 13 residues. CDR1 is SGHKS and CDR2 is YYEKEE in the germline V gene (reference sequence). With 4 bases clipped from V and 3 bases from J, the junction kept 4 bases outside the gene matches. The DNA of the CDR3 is TGTGCCAGCAGCGCCCGGGACAGCTACGAGCAGTACTTC. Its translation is CASSARDSYEQYF.

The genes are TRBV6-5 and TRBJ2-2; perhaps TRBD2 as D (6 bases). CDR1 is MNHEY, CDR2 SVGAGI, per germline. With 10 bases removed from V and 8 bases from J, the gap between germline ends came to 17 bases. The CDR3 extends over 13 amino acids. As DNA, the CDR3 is TGTGCCACCAGGGACTCCCTGGGAGGGGAGCTGTTTTTT. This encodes CATRDSLGGELFF.

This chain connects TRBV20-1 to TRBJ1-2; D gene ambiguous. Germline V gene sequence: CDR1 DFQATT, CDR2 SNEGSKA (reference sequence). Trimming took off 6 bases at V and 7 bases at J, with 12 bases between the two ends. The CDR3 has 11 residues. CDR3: CSADEVGGYTF. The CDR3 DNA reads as TGCAGTGCAGACGAGGTCGGTGGCTACACCTTC.

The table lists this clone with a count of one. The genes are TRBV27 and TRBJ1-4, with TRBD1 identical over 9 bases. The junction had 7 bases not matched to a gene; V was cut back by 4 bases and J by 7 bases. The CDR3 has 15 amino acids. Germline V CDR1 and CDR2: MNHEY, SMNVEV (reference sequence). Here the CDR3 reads CASSSPTGGSEKLFF. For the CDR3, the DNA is TGTGCCAGCAGTTCTCCGACAGGGGGAAGTGAAAAACTGTTTTTT. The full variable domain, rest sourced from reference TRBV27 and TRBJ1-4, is EAQVTQNPRYLITVTGKKLTVTCSQNMNHEYMSWYRQDPGLGLRQIYYSMNVEVTDKGDVPEGYKVSRKEKRNFPLILESPSPNQTSLYFCASSSPTGGSEKLFFGSGTQLSVL.

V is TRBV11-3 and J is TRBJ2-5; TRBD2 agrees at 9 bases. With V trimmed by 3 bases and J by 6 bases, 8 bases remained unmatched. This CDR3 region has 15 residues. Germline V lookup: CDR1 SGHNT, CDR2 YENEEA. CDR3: CASSFSSGELKTQYF. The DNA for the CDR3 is TGTGCCAGCAGCTTTTCTAGCGGGGAATTGAAGACCCAGTACTTC.

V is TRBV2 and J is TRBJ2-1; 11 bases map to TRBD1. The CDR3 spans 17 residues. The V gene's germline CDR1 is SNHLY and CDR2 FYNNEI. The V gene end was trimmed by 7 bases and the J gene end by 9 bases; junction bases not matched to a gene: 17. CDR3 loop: CASTGDQTGTGGTEQFF. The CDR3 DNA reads TGTGCCAGCACTGGAGACCAGACCGGGACAGGGGGGACTGAGCAGTTCTTC.

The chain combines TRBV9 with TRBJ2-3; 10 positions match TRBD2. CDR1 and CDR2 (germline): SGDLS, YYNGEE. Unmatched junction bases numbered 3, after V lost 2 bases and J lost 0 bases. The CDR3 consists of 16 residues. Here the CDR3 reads CASSVGTSDSTDTQYF. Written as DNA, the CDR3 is TGTGCCAGCAGCGTCGGGACTAGCGATAGCACAGATACGCAGTATTTT.

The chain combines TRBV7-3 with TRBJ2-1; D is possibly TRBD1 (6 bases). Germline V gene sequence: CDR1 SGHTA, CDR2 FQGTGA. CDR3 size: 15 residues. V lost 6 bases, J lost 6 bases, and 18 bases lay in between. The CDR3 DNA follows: TGTGCCAGCAGTTATCAGGGGACCAGGCCCAATGAGCAGTTCTTC. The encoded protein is CASSYQGTRPNEQFF.

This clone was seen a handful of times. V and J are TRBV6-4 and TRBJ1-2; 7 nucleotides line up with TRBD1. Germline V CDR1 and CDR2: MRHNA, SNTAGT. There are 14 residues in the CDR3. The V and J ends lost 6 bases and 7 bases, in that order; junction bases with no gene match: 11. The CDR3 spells CASRPDRMFFGYTF. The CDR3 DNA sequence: TGTGCCAGCAGACCGGACAGGATGTTTTTTGGCTACACCTTC.

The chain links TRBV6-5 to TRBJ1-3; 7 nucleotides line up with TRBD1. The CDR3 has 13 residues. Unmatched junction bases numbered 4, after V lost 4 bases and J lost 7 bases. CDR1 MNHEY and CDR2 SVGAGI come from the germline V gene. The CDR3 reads CASSSGGSNTIYF. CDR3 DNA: TGTGCCAGCAGTTCAGGGGGGAGCAACACCATATATTTT.

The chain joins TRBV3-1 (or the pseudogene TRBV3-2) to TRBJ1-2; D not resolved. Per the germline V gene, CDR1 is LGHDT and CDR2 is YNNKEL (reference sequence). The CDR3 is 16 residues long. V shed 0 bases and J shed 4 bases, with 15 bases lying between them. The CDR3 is CASSQDVAGRSYGYTF. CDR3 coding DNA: TGTGCCAGCAGCCAAGATGTGGCAGGTCGTTCCTATGGCTACACCTTC.

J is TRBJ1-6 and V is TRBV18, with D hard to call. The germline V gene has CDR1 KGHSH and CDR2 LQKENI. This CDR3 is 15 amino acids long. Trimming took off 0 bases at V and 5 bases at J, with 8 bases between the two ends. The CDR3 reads CASSPPSLHNSPLHF. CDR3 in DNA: TGTGCCAGCTCACCACCGTCACTTCATAATTCACCCCTCCACTTT.

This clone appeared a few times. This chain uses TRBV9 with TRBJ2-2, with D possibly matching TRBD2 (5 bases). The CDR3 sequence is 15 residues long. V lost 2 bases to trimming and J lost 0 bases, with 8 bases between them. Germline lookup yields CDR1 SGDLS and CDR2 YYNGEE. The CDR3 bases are TGTGCCAGCAGCGTGGAGGACGCGAACACCGGGGAGCTGTTTTTT. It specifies CASSVEDANTGELFF.

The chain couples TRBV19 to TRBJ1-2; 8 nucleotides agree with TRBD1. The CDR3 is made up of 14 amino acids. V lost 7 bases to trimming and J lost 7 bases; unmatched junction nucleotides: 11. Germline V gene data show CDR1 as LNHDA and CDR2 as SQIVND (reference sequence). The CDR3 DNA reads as TGTGCCAGTAAGAAAGCAGGGGGCTTCGGTGGCTACACCTTC. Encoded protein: CASKKAGGFGGYTF.

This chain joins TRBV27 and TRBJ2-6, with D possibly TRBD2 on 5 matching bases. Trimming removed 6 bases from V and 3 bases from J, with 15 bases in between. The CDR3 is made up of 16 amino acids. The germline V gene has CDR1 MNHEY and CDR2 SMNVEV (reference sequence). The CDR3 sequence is CASSQRYVSGANVLTF. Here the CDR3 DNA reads TGTGCCAGCAGCCAGCGGTACGTTAGTGGGGCCAACGTCCTGACTTTC. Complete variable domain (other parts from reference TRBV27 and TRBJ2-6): EAQVTQNPRYLITVTGKKLTVTCSQNMNHEYMSWYRQDPGLGLRQIYYSMNVEVTDKGDVPEGYKVSRKEKRNFPLILESPSPNQTSLYFCASSQRYVSGANVLTFGAGSRLTVL.

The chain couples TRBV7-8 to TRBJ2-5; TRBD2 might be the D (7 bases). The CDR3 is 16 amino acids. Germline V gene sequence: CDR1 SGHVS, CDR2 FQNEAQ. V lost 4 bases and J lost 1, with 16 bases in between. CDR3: CASSSVGGRPQETQYF. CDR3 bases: TGTGCCAGCAGCTCGGTGGGGGGGCGACCCCAAGAGACCCAGTACTTC. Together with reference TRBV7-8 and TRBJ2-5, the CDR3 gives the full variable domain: GAGVSQSPRYKVAKRGQDVALRCDPISGHVSLFWYQQALGQGPEFLTYFQNEAQLDKSGLPSDRFFAERPEGSVSTLKIQRTQQEDSAVYLCASSSVGGRPQETQYFGPGTRLLVL.

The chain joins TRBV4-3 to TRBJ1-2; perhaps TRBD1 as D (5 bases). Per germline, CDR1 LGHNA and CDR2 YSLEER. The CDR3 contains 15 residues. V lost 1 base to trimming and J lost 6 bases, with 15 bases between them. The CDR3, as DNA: TGCGCCAGCAGCCAAGTCTCACAGGCTCAGAATGGCTACACCTTC. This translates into CASSQVSQAQNGYTF.

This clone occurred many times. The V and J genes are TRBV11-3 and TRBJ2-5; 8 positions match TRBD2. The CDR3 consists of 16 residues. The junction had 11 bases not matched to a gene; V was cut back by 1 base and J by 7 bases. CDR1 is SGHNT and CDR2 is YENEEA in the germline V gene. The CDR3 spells CASSLGGLASEGTQYF. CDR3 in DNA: TGTGCCAGCAGCTTAGGAGGACTAGCATCAGAAGGGACCCAGTACTTC. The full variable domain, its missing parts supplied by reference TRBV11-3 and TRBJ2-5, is EAGVVQSPRYKIIEKKQPVAFWCNPISGHNTLYWYLQNLGQGPELLIRYENEEAVDDSQLPKDRFSAERLKGVDSTLKIQPAELGDSAVYLCASSLGGLASEGTQYFGPGTRLLVL.

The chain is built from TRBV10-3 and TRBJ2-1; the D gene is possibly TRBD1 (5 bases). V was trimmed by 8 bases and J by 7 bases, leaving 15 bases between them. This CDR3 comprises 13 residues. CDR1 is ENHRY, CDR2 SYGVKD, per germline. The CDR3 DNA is TGTGCCATCGGGGCGGATTACCTTAATGAGCAGTTCTTC. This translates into CAIGADYLNEQFF.

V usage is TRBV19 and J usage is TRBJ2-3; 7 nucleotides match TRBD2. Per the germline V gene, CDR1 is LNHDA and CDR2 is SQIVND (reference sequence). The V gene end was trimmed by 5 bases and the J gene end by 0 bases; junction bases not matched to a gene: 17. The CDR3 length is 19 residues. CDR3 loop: CASSRDYWASGFSTDTQYF. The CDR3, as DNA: TGTGCCAGTAGTCGTGATTATTGGGCTAGCGGATTTAGCACAGATACGCAGTATTTT.

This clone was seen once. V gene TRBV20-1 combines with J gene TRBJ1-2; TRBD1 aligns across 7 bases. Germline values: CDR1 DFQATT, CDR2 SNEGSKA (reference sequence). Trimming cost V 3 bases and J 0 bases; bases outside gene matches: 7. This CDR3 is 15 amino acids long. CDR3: CSASLSGQTNYGYTF. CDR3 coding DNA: TGCAGTGCTAGTCTTTCGGGACAGACTAACTATGGCTACACCTTC.

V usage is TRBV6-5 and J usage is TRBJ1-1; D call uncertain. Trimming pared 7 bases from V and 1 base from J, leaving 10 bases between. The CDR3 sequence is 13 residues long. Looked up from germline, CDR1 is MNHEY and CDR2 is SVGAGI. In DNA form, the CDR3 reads TGTGCCAGCATGAGAAACTCGAACACTGAAGCTTTCTTT. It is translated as CASMRNSNTEAFF.

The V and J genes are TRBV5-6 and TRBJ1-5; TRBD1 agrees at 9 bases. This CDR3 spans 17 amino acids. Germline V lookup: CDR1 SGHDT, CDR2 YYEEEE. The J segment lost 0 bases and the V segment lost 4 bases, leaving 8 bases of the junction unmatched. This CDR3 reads CASSTDRGGHSNQPQHF. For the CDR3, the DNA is TGTGCCAGCAGCACTGACAGGGGGGGCCATAGCAATCAGCCCCAGCATTTT.

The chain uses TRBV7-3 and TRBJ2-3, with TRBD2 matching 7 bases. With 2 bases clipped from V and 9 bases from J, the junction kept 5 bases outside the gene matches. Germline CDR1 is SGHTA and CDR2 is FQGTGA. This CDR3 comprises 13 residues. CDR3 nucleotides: TGTGCCAGCAGCTTAGCGGGGGAAGACACGCAGTATTTT. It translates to CASSLAGEDTQYF.

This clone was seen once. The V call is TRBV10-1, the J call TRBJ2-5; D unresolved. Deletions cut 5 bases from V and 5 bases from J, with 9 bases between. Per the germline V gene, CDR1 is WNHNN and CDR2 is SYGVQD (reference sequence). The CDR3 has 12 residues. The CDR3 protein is CASSSSRETQYF. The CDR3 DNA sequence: TGCGCCAGCAGTTCTTCCCGGGAGACCCAGTACTTC.

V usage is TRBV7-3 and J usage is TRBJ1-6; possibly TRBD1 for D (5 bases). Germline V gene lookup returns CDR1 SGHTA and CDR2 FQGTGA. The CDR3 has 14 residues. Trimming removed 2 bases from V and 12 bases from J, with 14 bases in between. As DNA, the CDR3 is TGTGCCAGCAGCTTACACAGGCTTAGGGGACCCCTCCACTTT. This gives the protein CASSLHRLRGPLHF.

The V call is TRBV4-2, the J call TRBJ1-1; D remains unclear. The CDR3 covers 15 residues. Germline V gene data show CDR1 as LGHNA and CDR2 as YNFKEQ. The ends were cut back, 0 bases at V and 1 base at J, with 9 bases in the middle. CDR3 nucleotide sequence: TGTGCCAGCAGCCAAGATGGAGTCAGGAACACTGAAGCTTTCTTT. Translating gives CASSQDGVRNTEAFF.